Each of the 20 T cell receptor beta chains below was sequenced from the same sample in a study of vaccination and CD4 T cells after COVID-19. At the Johns Hopkins FTIC core, DNA taken from cultured CD4+ T cells was sequenced by way of the Oncomine TCR Beta short-read assay. TCRdb passed the PCR reads through MiXCR, listing each CDR3 protein once. The table lists nearly 15,000 distinct CDR3 sequences, about 25% of them singletons, with around 23% in the top ten. Noted treatment: approximately nine-day PBMC culture with coronavirus spike peptide pools or control peptides (ViraFEST assay). Their antigens remain unidentified. What was sequenced was cultured CD4+ T cells from blood. The source of these receptors is a human donor with COVID-19.

This clonotype was seen a few times. This chain links TRBV30 with TRBJ2-3; D perhaps matches TRBD2 (6 bases). Trimming cost V 8 bases and J 1 base, with 16 bases left between them. The CDR3 consists of 14 residues. Germline V gives CDR1 GTSNPN, CDR2 SVGIG (reference sequence). The CDR3 region has the DNA TGTGCCGGGGTGGGGCCTAGCGGCACAGATACGCAGTATTTT. Protein sequence: CAGVGPSGTDTQYF.

The chain has TRBV7-8 and TRBJ1-5; D is unclear. The CDR3 is 16 amino acids. The germline V gene has CDR1 SGHVS and CDR2 FQNEAQ. Trimming took off 0 bases at V and 2 bases at J, with 11 bases between the two ends. In nucleotides, the CDR3 is TGTGCCAGCAGCTTAGCACGCAAGGAGGGCAATCAGCCCCAGCATTTT. Its translation is CASSLARKEGNQPQHF. The full variable domain, rest sourced from reference TRBV7-8 and TRBJ1-5, is GAGVSQSPRYKVAKRGQDVALRCDPISGHVSLFWYQQALGQGPEFLTYFQNEAQLDKSGLPSDRFFAERPEGSVSTLKIQRTQQEDSAVYLCASSLARKEGNQPQHFGDGTRLSIL.

This clonotype was detected only a few times. This chain joins TRBV6-1 and TRBJ1-2; a weak D match, TRBD1 (5 bases). The CDR3 consists of 13 residues. Germline V gives CDR1 MNHNS, CDR2 SASEGT. V was shortened by 8 bases and J by 7 bases, with 17 bases between the two germline ends. The chain's CDR3 is CASLSGAVGGYTF. In DNA, the CDR3 is TGTGCCAGCCTTTCTGGGGCGGTGGGTGGCTACACCTTC.

This sequence joins TRBV15 and TRBJ2-1, with D tentatively TRBD2 (6 bases). V lost 5 bases and J 4 bases, leaving 15 bases between the germline ends. The CDR3 spans 15 residues. The germline V gene has CDR1 LNHNV and CDR2 YYDKDF (reference sequence). The CDR3 here is CATSRRDSLYNEQFF. The DNA for the CDR3 is TGTGCCACCAGCCGGCGGGACTCCCTTTACAATGAGCAGTTCTTC.

In this sample, this clonotype turned up a few times. The chain joins TRBV6-1 to TRBJ1-6, with 8 bases that match TRBD1. CDR1 is MNHNS, CDR2 SASEGT, per germline. This CDR3 comprises 15 residues. Germline trimming cut 6 bases from V and 8 bases from J; bases unmatched to any gene: 9. CDR3 DNA sequence: TGTGCCAGCAGCTATTGGACAGGGAGTTATTCACCCCTCCACTTT. Its protein is CASSYWTGSYSPLHF.

The CDR3: CASSPPGGRPNYGYTF. CDR3 nucleotides: TGTGCCAGCTCACCCCCCGGGGGGCGACCAAACTATGGCTACACCTTC. The chain joins TRBV18 to TRBJ1-2; possible D gene TRBD1, 6 bases. The germline gives CDR1 KGHSH, CDR2 LQKENI. With 3 bases removed from V and 2 bases from J, the gap between germline ends came to 16 bases. The length of the CDR3 is 16 residues.

This clonotype showed up just a few times. The rearrangement joins TRBV19 to TRBJ1-2, with a weak D call TRBD1 (5 bases). The CDR3 runs to 14 residues. CDR1 LNHDA and CDR2 SQIVND come from the germline V gene (reference sequence). Trimming stripped 5 bases from V and 2 bases from J, with 12 bases between. The chain's CDR3 is CASSDGGINYGYTF. CDR3 nucleotides: TGTGCCAGTAGTGATGGGGGAATAAACTATGGCTACACCTTC.

This chain joins TRBV5-5 and TRBJ1-5; possibly TRBD1 for D (5 bases). V shed 0 bases and J shed 3 bases, with 13 bases lying between them. CDR1 is SGHKS and CDR2 is YYEKEE in the germline V gene (reference sequence). The CDR3 extends over 16 amino acids. The CDR3 protein is CASSLEMAGTNQPQHF. In nucleotides, the CDR3 is TGTGCCAGCAGCTTGGAAATGGCAGGGACCAATCAGCCCCAGCATTTT.

The rearrangement joins TRBV6-1 to TRBJ2-7; 7 nucleotides agree with TRBD1. The V segment lost 7 bases and the J segment 6 bases; nucleotides outside the gene matches: 6. CDR3 size: 12 residues. CDR1 and CDR2 from the germline V gene are MNHNS and SASEGT. The DNA for the CDR3 is TGTGCCAGCACCAAGCCAGGGGGCGAGCAGTACTTC. Translated: CASTKPGGEQYF.

This clonotype was counted only a few times. The CDR3 loop is CASSFGGAGETQYF. The CDR3 region has the DNA TGTGCCAGCAGCTTTGGGGGGGCGGGAGAGACCCAGTACTTC. The rearrangement links TRBV7-2 to TRBJ2-5; D perhaps matches TRBD2 (7 bases). This CDR3 comprises 14 residues. Germline CDR1 and CDR2: SGHTA and FQGNSA. V lost 3 bases, J lost 4 bases, and 12 bases lay in between.

The gene calls are TRBV19 and TRBJ1-4, with D perhaps TRBD1 (5 bases). Deletions cut 4 bases from V and 6 bases from J, with 18 bases between. The germline V gene has CDR1 LNHDA and CDR2 SQIVND (reference sequence). The CDR3 has 16 residues. Written as DNA, the CDR3 is TGTGCCAGTAGTAACATGGTAACAGGCCGGGATGAAAAACTGTTTTTT. Its translation: CASSNMVTGRDEKLFF.

This chain connects TRBV12-3 or TRBV12-4 to TRBJ2-5, with no clear D. The CDR3 is 13 amino acids. V was shortened by 1 base and J by 2 bases, with 5 bases between the two germline ends. Here the CDR3 DNA reads TGTGCCAGCAGTTTAGTACTTCAAGAGACCCAGTACTTC. This translates into CASSLVLQETQYF.

The chain is built from TRBV7-2 and TRBJ2-1, with D possibly being TRBD1 (5 bases). V shed 0 bases and J shed 4 bases, with 7 bases lying between them. CDR1 and CDR2 from the germline V gene are SGHTA and FQGNSA. The CDR3 contains 14 residues. This CDR3 reads CASSLAQAYNEQFF. CDR3 nucleotide sequence: TGTGCCAGCAGCTTAGCACAGGCTTACAATGAGCAGTTCTTC.

By sample share, this clonotype is medium-sized. This sequence joins TRBV15 and TRBJ1-5; no reliable D call. Germline CDR1 reads LNHNV; CDR2 reads YYDKDF (reference sequence). With 9 bases removed from V and 7 bases from J, the gap between germline ends came to 22 bases. CDR3 length: 15 residues. The chain's CDR3 is CATESLGAARQPQHF. CDR3 sequence (DNA): TGTGCCACGGAGTCCCTAGGCGCAGCACGGCAGCCCCAGCATTTT.

V gene TRBV6-1 combines with J gene TRBJ1-2; 9 bases map to TRBD1. The CDR3 extends over 16 amino acids. Germline trimming cut 6 bases from V and 2 bases from J; bases unmatched to any gene: 10. The germline gives CDR1 MNHNS, CDR2 SASEGT. CDR3 sequence: CASSPGQGSRNYGYTF. In nucleotides, the CDR3 is TGTGCCAGCAGCCCGGGACAGGGCTCACGAAACTATGGCTACACCTTC.

In regard to this clonotype: Sequence at one end of the junction differs from germline and may be a read error. The CDR3: CSVVRDNNSGNAIYF. The CDR3 coding sequence is TGCAGCGTTGTGAGGGATAACAACTCTGGAAACGCCATATATTTT. This chain connects TRBV29-1 to TRBJ1-3; D gene unclear. This CDR3 region has 15 residues. Germline CDR1 and CDR2: SQVTM and ANQGSEA.

This clonotype ranks as medium-sized (0.01 to 0.1%). The chain recombines TRBV20-1 with TRBJ1-5; the match to TRBD1 covers 9 bases. The V gene's germline CDR1 is DFQATT and CDR2 SNEGSKA (reference sequence). The CDR3 is made up of 16 amino acids. The V gene end was trimmed by 7 bases and the J gene end by 3 bases; junction bases not matched to a gene: 13. The CDR3 protein is CSVPGGTGLSNQPQHF. In DNA form, the CDR3 reads TGCAGTGTTCCCGGTGGGACAGGGCTTTCCAATCAGCCCCAGCATTTT.

This chain connects TRBV5-4 to TRBJ1-1; 9 nucleotides agree with TRBD1. Germline values: CDR1 SGHNT, CDR2 YYREEE (reference sequence). CDR3 length: 16 residues. Trimming at V came to 0 bases and at J to 4 bases, leaving 7 bases not matched to a gene. Here the CDR3 DNA reads TGTGCCAGCAGCTTGGGGGGCCCGACAGGGGGCACTGAAGCTTTCTTT. Protein product: CASSLGGPTGGTEAFF.

V gene TRBV15 combines with J gene TRBJ2-3, with D tentatively TRBD1 (6 bases). Matching the DNA end better, TRBJ1-5 makes the J call doubtful. Germline CDR1 is LNHNV and CDR2 is YYDKDF (reference sequence). The CDR3 is 15 residues long. The CDR3 reads CATSRDPGGADTQHF. The CDR3 nucleotides read TGTGCCACCAGCAGAGATCCCGGGGGGGCAGATACGCAGCATTTT.

The sample holds a few counts of this clonotype. The chain's CDR3 is CASSEVGEDGYTF. CDR3 in DNA: TGTGCCAGCAGTGAAGTCGGGGAAGATGGCTACACCTTC. The chain combines TRBV6-1 with TRBJ1-2; D not resolved. The CDR3 is made up of 13 amino acids. The V gene's germline CDR1 is MNHNS and CDR2 SASEGT. V shed 1 base and J shed 6 bases, with 9 bases lying between them.